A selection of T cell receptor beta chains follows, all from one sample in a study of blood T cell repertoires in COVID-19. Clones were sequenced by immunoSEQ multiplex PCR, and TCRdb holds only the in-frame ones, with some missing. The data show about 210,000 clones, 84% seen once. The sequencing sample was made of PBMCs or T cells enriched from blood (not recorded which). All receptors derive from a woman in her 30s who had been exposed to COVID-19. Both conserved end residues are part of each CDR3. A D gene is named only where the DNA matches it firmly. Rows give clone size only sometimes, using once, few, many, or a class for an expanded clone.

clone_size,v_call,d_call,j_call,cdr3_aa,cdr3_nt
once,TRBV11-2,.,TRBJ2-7,CASSPHYEQYF,TGTGCCAGCAGCCCACACTACGAGCAGTACTTC
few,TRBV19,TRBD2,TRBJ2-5,CASSTHRPGGAETQYF,TGTGCCAGTAGTACCCACCGACCGGGGGGGGCGGAGACCCAGTACTTC
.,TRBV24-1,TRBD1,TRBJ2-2,CATSDTGQGTGELFF,TGTGCCACCAGTGATACCGGACAGGGCACCGGGGAGCTGTTTTTT
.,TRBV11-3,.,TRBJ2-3,CASSPRARDTQYF,TGTGCCAGCAGCCCGAGGGCGAGGGATACGCAGTATTTT
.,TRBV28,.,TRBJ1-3,CASSLPLPRKNTIYF,TGTGCCAGCAGTTTGCCCCTCCCGAGGAAGAACACCATATATTTT
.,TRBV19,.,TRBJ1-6,CASSIDGQINSPLHF,TGTGCCAGTAGTATAGATGGGCAGATTAATTCACCCCTCCACTTT
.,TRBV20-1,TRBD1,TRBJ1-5,CRGTGNQPQHF,TGCAGGGGGACAGGGAATCAGCCCCAGCATTTT
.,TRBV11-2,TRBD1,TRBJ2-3,CASSLGTGNTQYF,TGTGCCAGCAGCTTAGGGACAGGGAATACGCAGTATTTT
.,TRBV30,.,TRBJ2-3,CAWSQSTDTQYF,TGTGCCTGGTCCCAAAGCACAGATACGCAGTATTTT
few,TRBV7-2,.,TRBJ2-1,CASSLALTASEQFF,TGTGCCAGCAGCTTAGCGCTAACCGCATCTGAGCAGTTCTTC
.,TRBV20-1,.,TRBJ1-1,CSASPGKSTEAFF,TGCAGTGCTAGTCCGGGGAAGAGCACTGAAGCTTTCTTT
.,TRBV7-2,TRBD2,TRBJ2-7,CASRASGGSSYEQYF,TGTGCCAGCAGGGCTAGCGGGGGGTCATCCTACGAGCAGTACTTC
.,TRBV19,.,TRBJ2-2,CASSLRGQNTGELFF,TGTGCCAGTAGTCTCAGGGGACAGAACACCGGGGAGCTGTTTTTT
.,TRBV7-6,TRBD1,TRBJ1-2,CASSLRSTGQGPDGYTF,TGTGCCAGCAGCTTGCGCTCGACGGGACAGGGACCTGATGGCTACACCTTC
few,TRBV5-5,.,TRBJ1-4,CASSHTTTNEKLFF,TGTGCCAGCAGCCACACCACAACTAATGAAAAACTGTTTTTT
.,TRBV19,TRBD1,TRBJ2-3,CASTRGQGMMGNTQYF,TGTGCCAGTACCAGGGGACAGGGCATGATGGGTAATACGCAGTATTTT